These 32 T cell receptor beta chains originate from one sample sequenced in a study of CD4 T cells in relation to SARS-CoV-2 and coronaviruses. These TCRs' antigens remain unknown. CD4+ T cells from unexposed donors were obtained before the COVID-19 pandemic (2011-2018). The cells were cultured for less than twelve days before CD4+ T cells were isolated. Sequenced by immunoSEQ multiplex PCR; TCRdb stores in-frame clones only, minus some. Among more than 20,000 clones listed, over 70% were seen once. Sequenced: CD4+ T cells from PBMCs, cultured in vitro. The receptors were gathered from a human donor in good health.

This chain joins TRBV29-1 and TRBJ1-1; tentative D call: TRBD1 (5 bases). The CDR3 has 13 amino acids. The V gene's germline CDR1 is SQVTM and CDR2 ANQGSEA. The V end lost 7 bases, the J end lost 4 bases, and 16 bases lay between the germline ends. This CDR3 is CSADWGVGTEAFF. Here the CDR3 DNA reads TGCAGCGCCGACTGGGGGGTGGGCACTGAAGCTTTCTTT. Filled out from reference TRBV29-1 and TRBJ1-1, the complete variable domain reads SAVISQKPSRDICQRGTSLTIQCQVDSQVTMMFWYRQQPGQSLTLIATANQGSEATYESGFVIDKFPISRPNLTFSTLTVSNMSPEDSSIYLCSADWGVGTEAFFGQGTRLTVV.

This rearrangement joins TRBV7-9 to TRBJ2-7, with D perhaps TRBD1 (6 bases). V was cut by 7 bases and J by 2 bases, with 12 bases left in between. The germline gives CDR1 SEHNR, CDR2 FQNEAQ (reference sequence). This CDR3 comprises 13 residues. CDR3 nucleotide sequence: TGTGCCAGCACCCAAGGACAGCCCTACGAGCAGTACTTC. Translating it yields CASTQGQPYEQYF.

V gene TRBV19 combines with J gene TRBJ1-5, with D perhaps TRBD1 (5 bases). V lost 2 bases and J lost 7, with 9 bases in between. This CDR3 is built from 13 residues. CDR1 and CDR2 from the germline V gene are LNHDA and SQIVND (reference sequence). The CDR3 region has the DNA TGTGCCAGTAGTATACGGGACGGCCAGCCCCAGCATTTT. It yields the protein CASSIRDGQPQHF.

This rearrangement joins TRBV5-1 to TRBJ2-7; 11 bases are shared with TRBD2. The junction had 5 bases not matched to a gene; V was cut back by 4 bases and J by 2 bases. The CDR3 is 15 residues long. Germline CDR1 reads SGHRS; CDR2 reads YFSETQ. CDR3 coding DNA: TGCGCCAGCAGCGAAGGGACTAGCGGACCCTACGAGCAGTACTTC. It yields the protein CASSEGTSGPYEQYF.

The chain combines TRBV19 with TRBJ1-1; D not certain. Germline V gene sequence: CDR1 LNHDA, CDR2 SQIVND (reference sequence). V was cut by 3 bases and J by 1 base, with 9 bases left in between. The CDR3 runs 14 residues. The CDR3 DNA sequence: TGTGCCAGTAGTATGAGGTCCGGGAACACTGAAGCTTTCTTT. This translates into CASSMRSGNTEAFF.

The genes are TRBV7-3 and TRBJ2-3, with 10 bases aligning to TRBD2. Unmatched junction bases numbered 3, after V lost 3 bases and J lost 3 bases. This CDR3 is 15 amino acids long. Germline lookup yields CDR1 SGHTA and CDR2 FQGTGA. This chain's CDR3 is CASSLTSGSTDTQYF. The DNA for the CDR3 is TGTGCCAGCAGCTTGACTAGCGGGTCGACAGATACGCAGTATTTT.

V and J are TRBV9 and TRBJ2-6; 8 bases are a match to TRBD1. CDR3 size: 16 residues. CDR1 is SGDLS, CDR2 YYNGEE, per germline. V lost 3 bases and J lost 4; bases outside the gene matches: 6. The CDR3 loop is CASSDRTGFGANVLTF. Here the CDR3 DNA reads TGTGCCAGCAGCGACCGGACAGGGTTCGGGGCCAACGTCCTGACTTTC.

This clone was counted a single time. CDR3 amino acids: CASTPLGGRGGELFF. The CDR3, as DNA: TGTGCCAGCACCCCCCTTGGGGGCCGGGGCGGGGAGCTGTTTTTT. This rearrangement joins TRBV6-2 or TRBV6-3 to TRBJ2-2; maybe TRBD1 (6 bases). The germline V gene encodes CDR1 MNHEY and CDR2 SVGEGT. Trimming pared 7 bases from V and 7 bases from J, leaving 19 bases between. The CDR3 consists of 15 residues.

Turning to this clone: Other DNA sequences in the sample encode the same CDR3. The rearrangement uses TRBV6-5 and TRBJ1-5, with D possibly being TRBD1 (6 bases). The CDR3 is made up of 14 amino acids. Trimming left V 2 bases short and J 4 bases short, with 9 bases between. Per the germline V gene, CDR1 is MNHEY and CDR2 is SVGAGI. CDR3 loop: CASSYGGANQPQHF. The CDR3 DNA follows: TGTGCCAGCAGTTACGGGGGGGCGAATCAGCCCCAGCATTTT.

This chain joins TRBV3-1 (or the pseudogene TRBV3-2) and TRBJ2-3; TRBD1 agrees at 8 bases. The CDR3 runs to 15 residues. CDR1 is LGHDT and CDR2 is YNNKEL in the germline V gene (reference sequence). V trimming: 5 bases; J trimming: 0 bases; junction bases outside the gene matches: 4. The DNA of the CDR3 is TGTGCCAGCAGCACGGACAGGGCTAGCACAGATACGCAGTATTTT. This translates into CASSTDRASTDTQYF.

The V and J genes are TRBV2 and TRBJ2-7; D not resolved. Germline V gene sequence: CDR1 SNHLY, CDR2 FYNNEI. This CDR3 has 15 amino acids. V was cut by 2 bases and J by 6 bases, with 17 bases left in between. The CDR3 reads CASSELGGSWGEQYF. CDR3 sequence (DNA): TGTGCCAGCAGTGAACTGGGTGGGTCTTGGGGCGAGCAGTACTTC.

This clone has just a few counts. The chain joins TRBV18 to TRBJ2-1; TRBD1 is a possible D gene (6 bases). Trimming removed 2 bases at V and 2 bases at J, with 10 bases between. Germline loops: CDR1 KGHSH, CDR2 LQKENI. The CDR3 runs 15 residues. In DNA, the CDR3 is TGTGCCAGCTCACCAGGGGGACAAACCTACAATGAGCAGTTCTTC. Translation: CASSPGGQTYNEQFF.

The V call is TRBV19, the J call TRBJ1-2, with a tentative D call TRBD1 (5 bases). The germline V and J ends were trimmed by 3 bases and 7 bases, with 21 bases remaining between them. From germline, CDR1 is LNHDA and CDR2 SQIVND (reference sequence). CDR3 size: 16 residues. CDR3 sequence: CASSILSGLGASGYTF. The DNA of the CDR3 is TGTGCCAGTAGTATTTTGTCGGGCCTTGGGGCATCTGGCTACACCTTC.

The genes are TRBV5-1 and TRBJ2-7; weak D call: TRBD1 (6 bases). The CDR3 is 14 residues long. Trimming removed 2 bases at V and 2 bases at J, with 11 bases between. Germline CDR1 is SGHRS and CDR2 is YFSETQ. CDR3 in DNA: TGCGCCAGCAGCTTACAGGGTGAAGCCTACGAGCAGTACTTC. Protein: CASSLQGEAYEQYF.

The table lists this clone with a count of one. V and J are TRBV18 and TRBJ1-3; D ambiguous. Germline CDR1 reads KGHSH; CDR2 reads LQKENI. The CDR3 totals 15 residues. The V and J ends lost 3 bases and 2 bases respectively, with 11 bases between them. CDR3 sequence: CASSPSSLAGNTIYF. The DNA for the CDR3 is TGTGCCAGCTCACCCTCAAGTCTGGCTGGAAACACCATATATTTT.

The rearrangement joins TRBV11-2 to TRBJ2-7, with 9 bases aligning to TRBD1. In germline, CDR1 is SGHAT, CDR2 FQNNGV. Trimming cost V 3 bases and J 1 base; bases outside gene matches: 4. CDR3 length: 15 residues. The CDR3: CASSLPGQGSYEQYF. CDR3 bases: TGTGCCAGCAGCTTGCCGGGACAGGGATCCTACGAGCAGTACTTC.

This rearrangement joins TRBV7-9 to TRBJ2-4, with D possibly being TRBD2 (5 bases). The germline V gene has CDR1 SEHNR and CDR2 FQNEAQ (reference sequence). The CDR3 length is 16 residues. V lost 1 base to trimming and J lost 0 bases, with 10 bases between them. The CDR3 here is CASSLVSGKAKNIQYF. The CDR3 DNA is TGTGCCAGCAGCTTAGTGTCGGGGAAAGCCAAAAACATTCAGTACTTC.

The chain carries TRBV3-1 (or the pseudogene TRBV3-2) and TRBJ2-2, with 10 positions matching TRBD2. J lost 7 bases, V lost 4 bases, and 9 bases had no gene match. Germline CDR1 is LGHDT and CDR2 is YNNKEL (reference sequence). The CDR3 consists of 16 residues. CDR3 residues: CASSPQASGGGGELFF. CDR3 coding DNA: TGTGCCAGCAGCCCGCAAGCTAGCGGGGGAGGCGGGGAGCTGTTTTTT.

The chain has TRBV24-1 and TRBJ2-7; 7 bases line up with TRBD2. Germline lookup yields CDR1 KGHDR and CDR2 SFDVKD. This CDR3 comprises 13 residues. V lost 7 bases to trimming and J lost 5 bases; unmatched junction nucleotides: 7. The CDR3 region is CATRGGVGHEQYF. The CDR3 DNA sequence: TGTGCCACCAGGGGGGGGGTTGGCCACGAGCAGTACTTC.

This clone was seen just once. The chain joins TRBV29-1 to TRBJ1-2, with a weak D call TRBD1 (6 bases). Per germline, CDR1 SQVTM and CDR2 ANQGSEA. V was clipped by 6 bases and J by 4 bases, with 18 bases between them. The CDR3 extends over 14 amino acids. CDR3 coding DNA: TGCAGCGTCCCCGAGGGGGGGGGCGGCTATGGCTACACCTTC. Translating it yields CSVPEGGGGYGYTF.

This clone was detected a few times. CDR3 amino acids: CASSEQQDSGQPQHF. The CDR3 DNA sequence: TGTGCCAGCAGTGAACAACAGGATTCGGGTCAGCCCCAGCATTTT. The chain links TRBV6-1 to TRBJ1-5; TRBD1 might be the D (5 bases). The CDR3 runs to 15 residues. Germline CDR1 and CDR2: MNHNS and SASEGT. Trimming cost V 2 bases and J 6 bases, with 14 bases left between them.

The genes are TRBV7-2 and TRBJ1-1; D is unresolved. The CDR3 length is 15 residues. CDR1 is SGHTA and CDR2 is FQGNSA in the germline V gene. V was pared by 1 base and J by 0 bases, with 9 bases between. CDR3 bases: TGTGCCAGCAGCTTAGTTACCAGCTTGAACACTGAAGCTTTCTTT. Its protein is CASSLVTSLNTEAFF.

This chain connects TRBV27 to TRBJ1-1; tentative D call: TRBD1 (5 bases). Trimming removed 1 base at V and 4 bases at J, with 13 bases between. From germline, CDR1 is MNHEY and CDR2 SMNVEV (reference sequence). This CDR3 is built from 15 residues. CDR3 loop: CASSLYPRAGTEAFF. CDR3 DNA: TGTGCCAGCAGTTTATACCCCAGGGCGGGCACTGAAGCTTTCTTT.

The chain uses TRBV7-2 and TRBJ1-1; D perhaps matches TRBD1 (5 bases). Looked up from germline, CDR1 is SGHTA and CDR2 is FQGNSA. This CDR3 region has 14 residues. Trimming removed 1 base at V and 2 bases at J, with 8 bases between. DNA of the CDR3: TGTGCCAGCAGCTTAGTCAGGACAAACACTGAAGCTTTCTTT. This translates into CASSLVRTNTEAFF.

The gene calls are TRBV6-1 and TRBJ2-7; 10 bases are a match to TRBD1. The V segment lost 3 bases and the J segment 2 bases; nucleotides outside the gene matches: 13. The CDR3 consists of 18 residues. Germline V gene data show CDR1 as MNHNS and CDR2 as SASEGT. The CDR3 sequence: CASSDPTGGVRITYEQYF. The CDR3 region has the DNA TGTGCCAGCAGTGACCCGACAGGGGGCGTTAGAATTACCTACGAGCAGTACTTC.

The gene calls are TRBV11-2 and TRBJ1-4, with D perhaps TRBD1 (5 bases). The CDR3 has 14 residues. The V gene lost 0 bases and the J gene lost 14 bases, with 16 bases spanning the gap. Germline lookup yields CDR1 SGHAT and CDR2 FQNNGV. This CDR3 is CASSLELLGQGLFF. The CDR3 nucleotides read TGTGCCAGCAGCTTAGAGCTCCTTGGGCAGGGTCTGTTTTTT.

The chain uses TRBV7-8 and TRBJ2-5; TRBD2 agrees at 7 bases. V shed 2 bases, J shed 2 bases, and the junction held 11 bases outside the gene matches. The CDR3 totals 17 residues. Germline CDR1 is SGHVS and CDR2 is FQNEAQ. CDR3 residues: CASSLRLPGRGQETQYF. For the CDR3, the DNA is TGTGCCAGCAGCTTACGCCTCCCAGGGCGGGGGCAAGAGACCCAGTACTTC.

V gene TRBV29-1 combines with J gene TRBJ2-3; D remains ambiguous. V was clipped by 1 base and J by 6 bases, with 8 bases between them. Per germline, CDR1 SQVTM and CDR2 ANQGSEA. This CDR3 spans 12 amino acids. The CDR3 bases are TGCAGCGTTGAAGTCCAAAGGGATACGCAGTATTTT. Amino acids: CSVEVQRDTQYF.

The chain recombines TRBV7-5 with TRBJ2-2; the table's TRBD2 call for D was not verified on the DNA. TRBV7-5 is flagged as a pseudogene. This CDR3 has 19 amino acids. DNA of the CDR3: TGTGCCAGAAGCCCGCTTCCGAGGGCTGGCGGGAGGAACACCGGGGAGCTGTTTTTT. Its translation is CARSPLPRAGGRNTGELFF.

This clone was seen only a few times. V is TRBV2 and J is TRBJ2-7, with 7 bases matching TRBD1. The CDR3 runs 14 residues. The germline CDR1 and CDR2 sequences are SNHLY and FYNNEI. Trimming took 7 bases from V and 5 from J; bases not matched to a gene: 11. The CDR3 coding sequence is TGTGCCAGCACCTTACAGGGGCCTGAGGACGAGCAGTACTTC. Its protein is CASTLQGPEDEQYF.

The chain has TRBV4-3 and TRBJ2-3; a possible D gene is TRBD2 (5 bases). The CDR3 has 15 residues. CDR1 and CDR2 from the germline V gene are LGHNA and YSLEER. Trimming removed 4 bases at V and 0 bases at J, with 11 bases between. The CDR3 sequence: CASSLGLRSTDTQYF. Written as DNA, the CDR3 is TGCGCCAGCAGCCTTGGACTCCGAAGCACAGATACGCAGTATTTT.

J is TRBJ1-1 and V is TRBV12-3 or TRBV12-4, with 7 positions matching TRBD1. CDR3 length equals 13 residues. With V trimmed by 5 bases and J by 6 bases, 6 bases remained unmatched. CDR3 residues: CASSKTGLSEAFF. CDR3 coding DNA: TGTGCCAGCAGTAAGACAGGGCTCTCTGAAGCTTTCTTT.